This TCR beta chain is drawn from a study of shared clonotypes between healthy human individuals. Study-wide results and limits: The naive CD4 repertoires of several donors were compared, and approximately 5% of clonotypes were shared.

The germline gives CDR1 MNHNS, CDR2 SASEGT. V shed 4 bases and J shed 5 bases, with 18 bases lying between them. This CDR3 region has 15 residues. Of note for this clone: Its antigen is unidentified.

Sequenced by immunoSEQ multiplex PCR; TCRdb stores in-frame clones only, minus some. The sample has 400,000 to 600,000 clones, approximately 95% seen once. The study drew all its donors from Caucasian adults living in Nashville, Tennessee. The V gene is TRBV6-1, the J gene TRBJ2-7, with D tentatively TRBD2 (6 bases). This clonotype originated in a woman under 40 in good health. The source material was naive CD4+ T cells sorted from blood. The subset denotes: CD45RA+ positively selected. CDR3 in DNA: TGTGCCAGCAGTGGGAGGGCTGGTCCTTGGAACGAGCAGTACTTC. This codes for CASSGRAGPWNEQYF.